This TCR beta chain stems from a study of T-cell reconstitution after alpha-beta-depleted transplantation in children. Unique molecular identifiers were incorporated during preparation of the TCRbeta library. TCRdb processed the PCR reads anew with MiXCR; each CDR3 protein has one entry. The sample yields about 360,000 distinct CDR3 sequences, 13% seen once. The CDR3 length is 15 residues. Germline values: CDR1 MNHEY, CDR2 SVGEGT. With 2 bases removed from V and 0 bases from J, the gap between germline ends came to 8 bases. The chain recombines TRBV6-2 or TRBV6-3 with TRBJ2-1; no definite D call. The material sequenced was PBMCs, taken from the stem cell graft. The TCR originated in a human donor who donated a stem cell graft to a child with Fanconi anemia. CDR3 coding DNA: TGTGCCAGCAGTTACGCGCCGGGCTCCTACAATGAGCAGTTCTTC. This gives the protein CASSYAPGSYNEQFF.